The text below deals with one T cell receptor beta chain. V gave up 3 bases and J gave up 6 bases, with 8 bases separating them. The CDR3 loop spans 12 amino acids. From germline, CDR1 is KGHSH and CDR2 LQKENI. This sample was included in a study of blood T cell repertoires in COVID-19. Across the study: The United States, Italy and Spain were the sources of the acute and convalescent COVID-19 samples.

Original handling: The assay estimated nucleated cells by amplifying reference gene primers. Assay used: immunoSEQ multiplex PCR; TCRdb lists only in-frame clones, some missing. V, J and clone size derive from that table, while D and trimming were established from the DNA sequence. Here the sample spans 150,000 to 170,000 clones, approximately 80% being singletons. The TCR originated in a woman aged 80 or over with acute or convalescent COVID-19. V is TRBV18 and J is TRBJ1-1; TRBD1 is a possible D gene (6 bases). Sequencing input: peripheral blood. The CDR3 region is CASSPGQSEAFF. The DNA of the CDR3 is TGTGCCAGCTCACCCGGACAGTCTGAAGCTTTCTTT.